This TCR beta chain was captured by sequencing in a study of cytomegalovirus exposure and HLA in healthy donors. With 60 Vbeta and 13 Jbeta primers, the PCR was carried out. Assay used: immunoSEQ multiplex PCR; TCRdb lists only in-frame clones, some missing. The top ten clones hold approximately 1.5% of a sample with around 150,000 clones, approximately 84% of them seen once. CDR3 length: 14 residues. Germline-derived CDR1 and CDR2 are SEHNR and FQNEAQ (reference sequence). Deletions cut 9 bases from V and 0 bases from J, with 12 bases between. This TCR was sampled from a man aged 25 to 40 in good health and CMV-seropositive. This rearrangement joins TRBV7-9 to TRBJ2-1, with a possible D match to TRBD2 (5 bases). The material sequenced was PBMCs. The CDR3 is CAREVKGSYNEQFF. Written as DNA, the CDR3 is TGTGCCAGGGAGGTGAAGGGCTCCTACAATGAGCAGTTCTTC.